This entry lists 24 T cell receptor beta chains sequenced from one sample in a study of shared clonotypes between healthy human individuals. Sequencing was performed with immunoSEQ multiplex PCR; in TCRdb, only in-frame clones are kept and a portion is missing. The data contain about 2.4 million clones, roughly 93% of them seen just once; the ten biggest clones take up about 0.34%. Sample: naive CD4+ T cells from PBMCs. As for subset: CD45RA+ positively selected. The source is a man aged 18 to 29 in good health. Some clones in this sample may be carry-over from other donors' samples.

The V gene is TRBV5-1, the J gene TRBJ2-3, with 9 bases that match TRBD1. Germline V lookup: CDR1 SGHRS, CDR2 YFSETQ. V dropped 3 bases and J dropped 6; count of bases not matched to a gene: 11. The CDR3 has 16 residues. CDR3 sequence (DNA): TGCGCCAGCAGCTGGGCCGGGACAGGGTCCCAGGATACGCAGTATTTT. Encoded protein: CASSWAGTGSQDTQYF.

The genes are TRBV10-3 and TRBJ1-1, with a possible D match to TRBD1 (6 bases). The germline V gene encodes CDR1 ENHRY and CDR2 SYGVKD. CDR3 length: 12 residues. The V end lost 11 bases, the J end lost 7 bases, and 17 bases lay between the germline ends. The DNA of the CDR3 is TGTGCCGCCGGAGGGGGAAGGCTTGAAGCTTTCTTT. It translates to CAAGGGRLEAFF.

The gene calls are TRBV2 and TRBJ1-1; maybe TRBD1 (6 bases). CDR3 length: 14 residues. The V gene's germline CDR1 is SNHLY and CDR2 FYNNEI. V lost 6 bases, J lost 5 bases, and 16 bases lay in between. The CDR3 coding sequence is TGTGCCAGCAGGGGACGGGACATCTCGACTGAAGCTTTCTTT. As protein: CASRGRDISTEAFF.

The V call is TRBV5-1, the J call TRBJ2-2; TRBD2 agrees at 9 bases. CDR1 is SGHRS and CDR2 is YFSETQ in the germline V gene. Unmatched junction bases numbered 7, after V lost 0 bases and J lost 7 bases. CDR3 size: 16 residues. The CDR3 coding sequence is TGCGCCAGCAGCTTGGTAGCGGGAGACAGGAACGGGGAGCTGTTTTTT. Its translation: CASSLVAGDRNGELFF.

The chain couples TRBV6-6 to TRBJ2-1; 10 nucleotides align to TRBD2. The CDR3 loop spans 15 amino acids. Unmatched junction bases numbered 10, after V lost 5 bases and J lost 9 bases. The germline gives CDR1 MNHNY, CDR2 SVGAGI (reference sequence). The CDR3 here is CASSPWASGSGEQFF. CDR3 nucleotide sequence: TGTGCCAGCAGTCCTTGGGCTAGCGGGAGTGGTGAGCAGTTCTTC.

The chain carries TRBV18 and TRBJ2-2; D gene uncertain. V lost 3 bases, J lost 0 bases, and 8 bases lay in between. Germline values: CDR1 KGHSH, CDR2 LQKENI. The CDR3 has 15 amino acids. The CDR3 loop reads CASSPSRPNTGELFF. In DNA, the CDR3 is TGTGCCAGCTCACCGTCCAGGCCGAACACCGGGGAGCTGTTTTTT.

Concerning this clone: Within the sample, other DNA sequences also encode this same CDR3. This chain links TRBV30 with TRBJ1-1; D is uncertain. Deletions cut 5 bases from V and 1 base from J, with 8 bases between. CDR3 size: 12 residues. Germline CDR1 is GTSNPN and CDR2 is SVGIG (reference sequence). As DNA, the CDR3 is TGTGCCTGGGGTTCAGGGAACACTGAAGCTTTCTTT. Its translation: CAWGSGNTEAFF.

The V and J genes are TRBV11-3 and TRBJ2-2, with D possibly TRBD2 on 5 matching bases. The CDR3 extends over 15 amino acids. Germline-derived CDR1 and CDR2 are SGHNT and YENEEA. Trimming left V 0 bases short and J 4 bases short, with 9 bases between. DNA of the CDR3: TGTGCCAGCAGCTTAGATTTCCGGGGCACCGGGGAGCTGTTTTTT. Its protein is CASSLDFRGTGELFF. The full variable domain, completed using reference TRBV11-3 and TRBJ2-2, is EAGVVQSPRYKIIEKKQPVAFWCNPISGHNTLYWYLQNLGQGPELLIRYENEEAVDDSQLPKDRFSAERLKGVDSTLKIQPAELGDSAVYLCASSLDFRGTGELFFGEGSRLTVL.

Only a few counts were recorded for this clone. It is likely a read error, because the conserved phenylalanine at the end of the CDR3 is missing. The DNA is left out, because the CDR3 cannot be placed on it with certainty; the CDR3 is given as TCRdb lists it. V is TRBV28 and J is TRBJ1-4; the D segment call TRBD1 is taken from the table without a DNA check. The CDR3 has 11 residues if both end residues are counted. Germline V gene data show CDR1 as MDHEN and CDR2 as SYDVKM. CDR3 residues: CASSLRTDPEV.

The chain recombines TRBV19 with TRBJ2-1; D possibly corresponds to TRBD2 (5 bases). V lost 4 bases, J lost 2 bases, and 9 bases lay in between. The germline V gene has CDR1 LNHDA and CDR2 SQIVND (reference sequence). The CDR3 contains 14 residues. Written as DNA, the CDR3 is TGTGCCAGTAGTAAATCGGGGACCTACAATGAGCAGTTCTTC. Translated, it gives CASSKSGTYNEQFF. Filled out from reference TRBV19 and TRBJ2-1, the complete variable domain reads DGGITQSPKYLFRKEGQNVTLSCEQNLNHDAMYWYRQDPGQGLRLIYYSQIVNDFQKGDIAEGYSVSREKKESFPLTVTSAQKNPTAFYLCASSKSGTYNEQFFGPGTRLTVL.

The chain carries TRBV30 and TRBJ2-3; 9 bases fit TRBD2. After removal of 4 bases from V and 4 bases from J, the junction contained 15 bases not matched to a gene. This CDR3 has 17 amino acids. Germline assignment: CDR1 GTSNPN and CDR2 SVGIG (reference sequence). DNA of the CDR3: TGTGCCTGGACCAAGTATGGGTTGCGGGAGGGCGCAGATACGCAGTATTTT. Translation gives CAWTKYGLREGADTQYF.

As to this clone: Additional DNA sequences in this sample encode the identical CDR3. This chain joins TRBV15 and TRBJ1-4; no reliable D call. This CDR3 contains 15 residues. Germline CDR1 and CDR2: LNHNV and YYDKDF (reference sequence). V dropped 0 bases and J dropped 1 base, with 6 bases sitting between them. The CDR3 region is CATSRDLRTNEKLFF. CDR3 sequence (DNA): TGTGCCACCAGCAGAGATCTTCGAACTAATGAAAAACTGTTTTTT. Drawing the rest from reference TRBV15 and TRBJ1-4, the complete variable domain is DAMVIQNPRYQVTQFGKPVTLSCSQTLNHNVMYWYQQKSSQAPKLLFHYYDKDFNNEADTPDNFQSRRPNTSFCFLDIRSPGLGDTAMYLCATSRDLRTNEKLFFGSGTQLSVL.

The V gene is TRBV7-2, the J gene TRBJ2-7; 7 positions match TRBD1. The CDR3 extends over 14 amino acids. Germline CDR1 reads SGHTA; CDR2 reads FQGNSA. With 3 bases clipped from V and 5 bases from J, the junction kept 7 bases outside the gene matches. CDR3 region: CASSFRQGTDEQYF. As DNA, the CDR3 is TGTGCCAGCAGCTTCAGACAGGGTACCGACGAGCAGTACTTC.

This sequence joins TRBV19 and TRBJ1-5; 7 bases match TRBD1. V dropped 7 bases and J dropped 3; count of bases not matched to a gene: 6. CDR3 size: 14 residues. The V gene's germline CDR1 is LNHDA and CDR2 SQIVND (reference sequence). The CDR3 is CASMTGPTNQPQHF. The CDR3 bases are TGTGCCAGTATGACAGGGCCCACCAATCAGCCCCAGCATTTT.

Remarks on this clone: Other DNA sequences within the sample encode an identical CDR3. The chain combines TRBV5-4 with TRBJ2-2; the D gene is possibly TRBD2 (6 bases). Per germline, CDR1 SGHNT and CDR2 YYREEE (reference sequence). This CDR3 spans 16 amino acids. Trimming stripped 0 bases from V and 0 bases from J, with 9 bases between. DNA of the CDR3: TGTGCCAGCAGCTTGGGGCTAGCGCCGAACACCGGGGAGCTGTTTTTT. This codes for CASSLGLAPNTGELFF.

The rearrangement uses TRBV5-1 and TRBJ1-4; no clear D. The length of the CDR3 is 17 residues. V was trimmed by 4 bases and J by 6 bases, leaving 22 bases between them. Germline V gene sequence: CDR1 SGHRS, CDR2 YFSETQ. For the CDR3, the DNA is TGCGCCAGCAGCCCCTGGTACAGCGCCGTAGTCGATGAAAAACTGTTTTTT. It encodes CASSPWYSAVVDEKLFF.

The chain links TRBV6-1 to TRBJ2-7, with a tentative D call TRBD2 (5 bases). V was pared by 7 bases and J by 0 bases, with 16 bases between. This CDR3 region has 15 residues. CDR1 is MNHNS and CDR2 is SASEGT in the germline V gene. The CDR3 reads CASTRTSLSSYEQYF. CDR3 DNA: TGTGCCAGCACTAGGACTTCCCTTAGCTCCTACGAGCAGTACTTC.

J is TRBJ2-7 and V is TRBV6-6; the D gene is possibly TRBD1 (6 bases). Deletions cut 2 bases from V and 2 bases from J, with 10 bases between. The CDR3 runs 14 residues. The germline V gene encodes CDR1 MNHNY and CDR2 SVGAGI (reference sequence). As DNA, the CDR3 is TGTGCCAGCAGTTACCTTCAGGGGACCTACGAGCAGTACTTC. Amino acid sequence: CASSYLQGTYEQYF.

A remark on this clone: The same CDR3 can be traced to other DNA sequences in this sample. The CDR3 protein is CASRQAYEQYF. The CDR3 DNA sequence: TGTGCCAGTAGACAGGCGTACGAGCAGTACTTC. The rearrangement uses TRBV28 and TRBJ2-7, with D maybe TRBD1 (6 bases). The CDR3 sequence is 11 residues long. CDR1 is MDHEN and CDR2 is SYDVKM in the germline V gene. The V end lost 9 bases, the J end lost 4 bases, and 10 bases lay between the germline ends.

The CDR3 region has the DNA TGCGCCAGCAGCCAGGCCCGGACTAGCGGGAGCAATGAGCAGTTCTTC. It yields the protein CASSQARTSGSNEQFF. The genes are TRBV4-1 and TRBJ2-1, with 13 bases lining up with TRBD2. From germline, CDR1 is MGHRA and CDR2 YSYEKL. V shed 3 bases, J shed 6 bases, and the junction held 5 bases outside the gene matches. The CDR3 has 16 amino acids.

The chain joins TRBV29-1 to TRBJ1-1; 9 bases line up with TRBD1. J was trimmed by 8 bases and V by 3 bases; bases with no gene match: 7. Germline CDR1 and CDR2: SQVTM and ANQGSEA. CDR3 length equals 13 residues. The CDR3 here is CSVEGQGLIEAFF. The CDR3 DNA is TGCAGCGTTGAGGGACAGGGACTTATCGAAGCTTTCTTT. Full variable domain (remainder filled in from reference TRBV29-1 and TRBJ1-1): SAVISQKPSRDICQRGTSLTIQCQVDSQVTMMFWYRQQPGQSLTLIATANQGSEATYESGFVIDKFPISRPNLTFSTLTVSNMSPEDSSIYLCSVEGQGLIEAFFGQGTRLTVV.

The chain has TRBV15 and TRBJ1-2; TRBD1 is a possible D gene (5 bases). Trimming removed 0 bases from V and 5 bases from J, with 13 bases in between. The CDR3 sequence is 15 residues long. The germline V gene has CDR1 LNHNV and CDR2 YYDKDF (reference sequence). The CDR3 loop reads CATSRDRDSGYGYTF. DNA of the CDR3: TGTGCCACCAGCAGAGATAGGGACTCTGGGTATGGCTACACCTTC.

This chain joins TRBV11-2 and TRBJ2-5, with TRBD1 as a possible D gene (5 bases). The germline gives CDR1 SGHAT, CDR2 FQNNGV. Trimming pared 5 bases from V and 4 bases from J, leaving 11 bases between. The length of the CDR3 is 13 residues. The CDR3 bases are TGTGCCAGCAGCCCTGGGGCCGCAGAGACCCAGTACTTC. It translates to CASSPGAAETQYF.

The chain combines TRBV7-2 with TRBJ2-5, with D perhaps matching TRBD1 (6 bases). The V end was cut by 5 bases, the J end by 5 bases, with 12 bases between. Germline V CDR1 and CDR2: SGHTA, FQGNSA. There are 13 residues in the CDR3. CDR3 region: CASSQQGWETQYF. Written as DNA, the CDR3 is TGTGCCAGCAGCCAACAGGGATGGGAGACCCAGTACTTC.